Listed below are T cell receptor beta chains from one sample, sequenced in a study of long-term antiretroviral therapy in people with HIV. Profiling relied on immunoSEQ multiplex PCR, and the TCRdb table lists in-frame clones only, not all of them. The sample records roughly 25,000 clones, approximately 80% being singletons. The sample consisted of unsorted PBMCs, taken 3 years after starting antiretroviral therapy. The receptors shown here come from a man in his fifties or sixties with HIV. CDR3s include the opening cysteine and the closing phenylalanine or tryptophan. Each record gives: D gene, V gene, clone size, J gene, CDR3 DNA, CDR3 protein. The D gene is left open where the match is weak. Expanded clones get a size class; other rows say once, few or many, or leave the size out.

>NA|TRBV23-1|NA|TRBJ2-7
TGCGCCAGCAGTCAATCGCGCAAGGCAGGGTTAGGCGACGAGCAGTACTTC
CASSQSRKAGLGDEQYF
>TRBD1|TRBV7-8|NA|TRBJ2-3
TGTGCCAGCAGCTTAGGTTTAGGAGACAGGGAAGATACGCAGTATTTT
CASSLGLGDREDTQYF
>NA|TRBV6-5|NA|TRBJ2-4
TGTGCCAGCAGACGAACCGGGATGGCAAAAAACATTCAGTACTTC
CASRRTGMAKNIQYF
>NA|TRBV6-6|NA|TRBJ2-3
TGTGCCAGCAGGATGGCGGGGGCCGTCACAGATACGCAGTATTTT
CASRMAGAVTDTQYF
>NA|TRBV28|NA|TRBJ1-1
TGTGCCAGCAGCAAAAGGCTCCCCAGGGTTGTGAACACTGAAGCTTTCTTT
CASSKRLPRVVNTEAFF
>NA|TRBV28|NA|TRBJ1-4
TGTGCCAGCAGTTCCCTGGGACGGATTAATGAAAAACTGTTTTTT
CASSSLGRINEKLFF
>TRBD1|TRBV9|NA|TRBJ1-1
TGTGCCAGCAGCCCGCGGACAGGGGAGAATGGGTACACTGAAGCTTTCTTT
CASSPRTGENGYTEAFF
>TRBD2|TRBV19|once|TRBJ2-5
TGTGCCAGTAGGGGGGGACTAGCTTCCCAAGAGACCCAGTACTTC
CASRGGLASQETQYF
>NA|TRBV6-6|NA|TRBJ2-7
TGTGCCAGCAGTGACACAGAGAGCTCCTACGAGCAGTACTTC
CASSDTESSYEQYF
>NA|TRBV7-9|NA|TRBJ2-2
TGTGCCAGCAGTTACTCAAACACCGGGGAGCTGTTTTTT
CASSYSNTGELFF
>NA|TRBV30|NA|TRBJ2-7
TGTGCCTGGAGCGCAGGGACCTACGAGCAGTACTTC
CAWSAGTYEQYF
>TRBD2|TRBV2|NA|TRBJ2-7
TGTGCCAGCCAGCGGGAGCCCTGGGAGCAGTACTTC
CASQREPWEQYF
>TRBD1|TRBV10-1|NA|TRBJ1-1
TGCGCCAGCAGTGGGGGACAGGGGAACACTGAAGCTTTCTTT
CASSGGQGNTEAFF
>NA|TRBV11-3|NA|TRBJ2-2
TGTGCCAGCAGCTCACCGGGACGGAGCACCGGGGAGCTGTTTTTT
CASSSPGRSTGELFF
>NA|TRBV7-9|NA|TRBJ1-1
TGTGCCAGCAGCCCTCAAAGTGAAGCTTTCTTT
CASSPQSEAFF
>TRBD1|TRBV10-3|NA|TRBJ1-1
TGTGCCATCAAGGCAGGGGGCTGGGGCACTGAAGCTTTCTTT
CAIKAGGWGTEAFF
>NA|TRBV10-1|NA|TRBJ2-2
TGCGCCAGCAGTGAGTCTCCAGAGGCAGCGAACACCGGGGAGCTGTTTTTT
CASSESPEAANTGELFF
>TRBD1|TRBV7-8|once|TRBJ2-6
TGTGCCAGCAGCTTAGCGCGGGGGACAGGGATCTCTGGGGCCAACGTCCTGACTTTC
CASSLARGTGISGANVLTF
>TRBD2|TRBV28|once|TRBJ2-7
TGTGCCAGCAAGGGGGGACTAGCGGGAGCTTCCATCTACGAGCAGTACTTC
CASKGGLAGASIYEQYF
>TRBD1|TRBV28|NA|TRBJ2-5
TGTGCCAGCACCGACGGGACAGGGGAAGAGACCCAGTACTTC
CASTDGTGEETQYF